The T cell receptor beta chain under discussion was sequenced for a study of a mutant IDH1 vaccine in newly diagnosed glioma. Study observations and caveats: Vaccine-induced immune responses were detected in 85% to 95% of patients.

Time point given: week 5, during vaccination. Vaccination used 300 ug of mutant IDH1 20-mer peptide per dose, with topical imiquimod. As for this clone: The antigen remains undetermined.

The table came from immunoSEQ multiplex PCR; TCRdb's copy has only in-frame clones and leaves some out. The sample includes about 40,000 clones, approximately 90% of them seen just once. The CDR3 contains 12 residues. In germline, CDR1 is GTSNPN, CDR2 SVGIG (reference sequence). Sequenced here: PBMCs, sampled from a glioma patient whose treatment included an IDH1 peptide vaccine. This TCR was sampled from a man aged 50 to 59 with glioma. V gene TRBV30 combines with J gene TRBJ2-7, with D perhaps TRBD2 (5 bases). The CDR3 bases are TGTGCTTTACGCCACGGGGCCTACGAGCAGTACTTC. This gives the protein CALRHGAYEQYF.